This passage covers 28 T cell receptor beta chains from one sample sequenced in a study of shared clonotypes between healthy human individuals. Some clones are missing from TCRdb's copy, which holds only in-frame ones; the method was immunoSEQ multiplex PCR. The sample contains roughly 490,000 clones, roughly four fifths of which appear only once. The sample was PBMCs. Every receptor here comes from a woman between 40 and 55 years old in good health. Some clones in this sample may be carry-over from other donors' samples.

This clone was detected only once. The V gene is TRBV18, the J gene TRBJ1-5, with D perhaps TRBD1 (5 bases). Deletions cut 6 bases from V and 5 bases from J, with 11 bases between. Germline loops: CDR1 KGHSH, CDR2 LQKENI. The CDR3 spans 13 residues. Here the CDR3 DNA reads TGTGCCAGCTCCCCGGACATTTATCAGCCCCAGCATTTT. It is translated as CASSPDIYQPQHF.

There are many counts of this clone. The chain is built from TRBV7-8 and TRBJ1-3; D not certain. Trimming cost V 5 bases and J 4 bases, with 15 bases left between them. CDR1 is SGHVS, CDR2 FQNEAQ, per germline. CDR3 length: 15 residues. CDR3 residues: CASSHTSLLGNTIYF. The CDR3 bases are TGTGCCAGCAGCCATACTTCCCTTTTGGGAAACACCATATATTTT.

This chain joins TRBV4-1 and TRBJ2-2, with D unclear. The CDR3 has 13 amino acids. The ends were cut back, 2 bases at V and 3 bases at J, with 4 bases in the middle. CDR1 and CDR2 from the germline V gene are MGHRA and YSYEKL. The CDR3, as DNA: TGCGCCAGCAGCCAACTTTACACCGGGGAGCTGTTTTTT. Translated, it gives CASSQLYTGELFF.

This clone was detected once. This chain joins TRBV19 and TRBJ2-7; possible D gene TRBD2, 6 bases. The CDR3 is 14 amino acids. V was trimmed by 6 bases and J by 3 bases, leaving 15 bases between them. The germline CDR1 and CDR2 sequences are LNHDA and SQIVND (reference sequence). The CDR3 nucleotides are TGTGCCAGTAGGGAGGGAGGTATCGGCTACGAGCAGTACTTC. Its translation: CASREGGIGYEQYF.

In regard to this clone: A read error may explain this, as a much larger clone is one base away. This same CDR3 is encoded by further DNA sequences in the sample. The J gene is TRBJ1-1, the V gene TRBV30, with a weak D call TRBD1 (6 bases). Germline V gene lookup returns CDR1 GTSNPN and CDR2 SVGIG (reference sequence). V lost 7 bases, J lost 5 bases, and 17 bases lay in between. The CDR3 is made up of 13 amino acids. The CDR3, as DNA: TGTGCCTTGTCCCGGACAGCTGGGACTGAAGCTTTCTTT. Its protein is CALSRTAGTEAFF. Looking up the rest from reference TRBV30 and TRBJ1-1 gives the full variable domain: SQTIHQWPATLVQPVGSPLSLECTVEGTSNPNLYWYRQAAGRGLQLLFYSVGIGQISSEVPQNLSASRPQDRQFILSSKKLLLSDSGFYLCALSRTAGTEAFFGQGTRLTVV.

This rearrangement joins TRBV28 to TRBJ2-1; 9 bases map to TRBD1. Trimming at V came to 6 bases and at J to 5 bases, leaving 11 bases not matched to a gene. CDR3 size: 16 residues. The V gene's germline CDR1 is MDHEN and CDR2 SYDVKM. CDR3 nucleotide sequence: TGTGCCAGCAGCCGGTCCGGGACAGGGAAGAACAATGAGCAGTTCTTC. Translated, it gives CASSRSGTGKNNEQFF.

The chain combines TRBV7-8 with TRBJ1-1; no reliable D call. The V and J ends lost 0 bases and 4 bases respectively, with 12 bases between them. The length of the CDR3 is 15 residues. CDR1 and CDR2 (germline): SGHVS, FQNEAQ. CDR3 sequence (DNA): TGTGCCAGCAGCTTAGCGCAATCGGAGGGCACTGAAGCTTTCTTT. Protein product: CASSLAQSEGTEAFF.

In its sample, this clone was seen once. A much larger clone lies a single base off, so this may be a read error. The J gene is TRBJ2-7, the V gene TRBV6-5; D unresolved. V gave up 5 bases and J gave up 5 bases, with 16 bases separating them. CDR3 length equals 14 residues. Germline CDR1 is MNHEY and CDR2 is SVGAGI. The CDR3 loop is CASSPLASFHEQYF. DNA of the CDR3: TGTGCCAGCAGTCCCTTAGCCTCATTCCACGAGCAGTACTTC.

This clone was counted a few times. This sample includes further DNA sequences coding for the same CDR3. The rearrangement joins TRBV7-2 to TRBJ2-2, with D possibly being TRBD2 (6 bases). The CDR3 extends over 15 amino acids. Germline V lookup: CDR1 SGHTA, CDR2 FQGNSA. The ends were cut back, 0 bases at V and 2 bases at J, with 7 bases in the middle. CDR3 nucleotide sequence: TGTGCCAGCAGCTTAGCGGGAGGAAACACCGGGGAGCTGTTTTTT. This gives the protein CASSLAGGNTGELFF.

The chain joins TRBV10-1 to TRBJ1-5; D is undetermined. Deletions cut 4 bases from V and 9 bases from J, with 4 bases between. The CDR3 is 10 amino acids. Germline V gene data show CDR1 as WNHNN and CDR2 as SYGVQD (reference sequence). The CDR3 protein is CASSVRPQHF. CDR3 nucleotide sequence: TGCGCCAGCAGTGTACGGCCCCAGCATTTT.

The genes are TRBV14 and TRBJ1-1; D possibly corresponds to TRBD1 (5 bases). V lost 4 bases and J 8 bases, leaving 14 bases between the germline ends. Per the germline V gene, CDR1 is SGHDN and CDR2 is FVKESK. CDR3 length: 13 amino acids. The CDR3 loop reads CASSRGVGREAFF. The DNA for the CDR3 is TGTGCCAGCAGCCGAGGGGTCGGACGAGAAGCTTTCTTT. The full variable domain, rest sourced from reference TRBV14 and TRBJ1-1, is EAGVTQFPSHSVIEKGQTVTLRCDPISGHDNLYWYRRVMGKEIKFLLHFVKESKQDESGMPNNRFLAERTGGTYSTLKVQPAELEDSGVYFCASSRGVGREAFFGQGTRLTVV.

A few counts support this clone. The chain combines TRBV5-4 with TRBJ2-1; TRBD2 matches at 15 bases. V was clipped by 2 bases and J by 6 bases; unmatched bases: 3. This CDR3 comprises 16 residues. Germline values: CDR1 SGHNT, CDR2 YYREEE (reference sequence). The CDR3 spells CASSFPGLAGGNEQFF. CDR3 coding DNA: TGTGCCAGCAGCTTTCCGGGACTAGCGGGAGGCAATGAGCAGTTCTTC.

The J gene is TRBJ2-2, the V gene TRBV7-3; D unresolved. Germline loops: CDR1 SGHTA, CDR2 FQGTGA. The CDR3 runs to 13 residues. The ends were cut back, 3 bases at V and 7 bases at J, with 9 bases in the middle. The chain's CDR3 is CASSLGLDGELFF. The CDR3 coding sequence is TGTGCCAGCAGCTTGGGGTTGGACGGGGAGCTGTTTTTT.

The chain joins TRBV7-2 to TRBJ2-5; 12 bases agree with TRBD1. CDR1 and CDR2 from the germline V gene are SGHTA and FQGNSA. Trimming removed 1 base from V and 5 bases from J; junction bases left unmatched: 5. The length of the CDR3 is 16 residues. The CDR3 DNA reads as TGTGCCAGCAGCTTAGGTCCGGGACAGGGGGCCGAGACCCAGTACTTC. Amino acid sequence: CASSLGPGQGAETQYF.

This chain uses TRBV5-4 with TRBJ2-7; TRBD2 aligns across 8 bases. V was clipped by 0 bases and J by 7 bases; unmatched bases: 6. Germline V lookup: CDR1 SGHNT, CDR2 YYREEE (reference sequence). This CDR3 region has 14 residues. The CDR3 DNA sequence: TGTGCCAGCAGCTTGGGTAGCGGGGTGGGGGAGCAGTACTTC. Translation: CASSLGSGVGEQYF.

V gene TRBV11-2 combines with J gene TRBJ2-3, with a possible D match to TRBD2 (6 bases). Per the germline V gene, CDR1 is SGHAT and CDR2 is FQNNGV. V lost 5 bases and J lost 2, with 11 bases in between. The CDR3 has 14 amino acids. CDR3 sequence: CASSPREYTDTQYF. CDR3 DNA sequence: TGTGCCAGCAGCCCTCGGGAGTACACAGATACGCAGTATTTT.

This rearrangement joins TRBV29-1 to TRBJ2-7, with 9 bases lining up with TRBD2. The CDR3 runs to 18 residues. Germline V gene data show CDR1 as SQVTM and CDR2 as ANQGSEA. J was trimmed by 2 bases and V by 0 bases; bases with no gene match: 14. CDR3 sequence: CSVEDKLAGSTNPYEQYF. In nucleotides, the CDR3 is TGCAGCGTTGAAGATAAGCTAGCGGGAAGTACTAACCCCTACGAGCAGTACTTC.

The rearrangement uses TRBV7-8 and TRBJ1-2, with D perhaps TRBD1 (5 bases). The CDR3 consists of 14 residues. Deletions cut 6 bases from V and 6 bases from J, with 17 bases between. The germline V gene encodes CDR1 SGHVS and CDR2 FQNEAQ. The CDR3 DNA is TGTGCCAGCAGTTTTCCGGGACTCCGGGATGGCTACACCTTC. Amino acids: CASSFPGLRDGYTF. Combining the CDR3 with reference TRBV7-8 and TRBJ1-2 gives the whole variable domain GAGVSQSPRYKVAKRGQDVALRCDPISGHVSLFWYQQALGQGPEFLTYFQNEAQLDKSGLPSDRFFAERPEGSVSTLKIQRTQQEDSAVYLCASSFPGLRDGYTFGSGTRLTVV.

The rearrangement uses TRBV11-2 and TRBJ2-2; no reliable D call. Trimming cost V 5 bases and J 6 bases, with 13 bases left between them. The germline gives CDR1 SGHAT, CDR2 FQNNGV. The CDR3 has 14 residues. The chain's CDR3 is CASSPGPGPGELFF. In DNA, the CDR3 is TGTGCCAGCAGCCCGGGCCCCGGGCCCGGGGAGCTGTTTTTT.

For the CDR3, the DNA is TGTGCCAGCCGGTGGGGGACCAATGAAAAACTGTTTTTT. Encoded protein: CASRWGTNEKLFF. This chain uses TRBV28 with TRBJ1-4; D possibly corresponds to TRBD1 (5 bases). The germline V gene encodes CDR1 MDHEN and CDR2 SYDVKM. V was pared by 8 bases and J by 5 bases, with 12 bases between. The CDR3 totals 13 residues.

The rearrangement joins TRBV7-9 to TRBJ1-3, with D possibly being TRBD1 (6 bases). Per the germline V gene, CDR1 is SEHNR and CDR2 is FQNEAQ (reference sequence). V was pared by 4 bases and J by 0 bases, with 16 bases between. This CDR3 has 17 residues. CDR3 in amino acids: CASSWSGQLYSGNTIYF. In nucleotides, the CDR3 is TGTGCCAGCAGCTGGAGCGGACAGCTTTACTCTGGAAACACCATATATTTT.

V usage is TRBV5-1 and J usage is TRBJ2-2; the match to TRBD1 covers 10 bases. The V gene's germline CDR1 is SGHRS and CDR2 YFSETQ. The CDR3 runs to 18 residues. V was clipped by 1 base and J by 6 bases; unmatched bases: 12. The CDR3 loop is CASSLSGTGDRASGELFF. As DNA, the CDR3 is TGCGCCAGCAGCTTGAGCGGGACAGGGGATCGGGCCTCCGGGGAGCTGTTTTTT.

The J gene is TRBJ2-1, the V gene TRBV27; 13 bases align to TRBD2. V lost 5 bases and J lost 8; bases outside the gene matches: 6. The length of the CDR3 is 15 residues. Germline V gene data show CDR1 as MNHEY and CDR2 as SMNVEV (reference sequence). CDR3 DNA: TGTGCCAGCAGTCCTGGGACTAGCGGGACCTATGAGCAGTTCTTC. Its translation is CASSPGTSGTYEQFF.

The chain is built from TRBV5-1 and TRBJ2-2; 9 nucleotides align to TRBD1. This CDR3 has 15 residues. J lost 3 bases, V lost 0 bases, and 0 bases had no gene match. Germline V CDR1 and CDR2: SGHRS, YFSETQ. This chain's CDR3 is CASSLGDRDTGELFF. The CDR3, as DNA: TGCGCCAGCAGCTTGGGGGACAGGGACACCGGGGAGCTGTTTTTT. The full variable domain, in which reference TRBV5-1 and TRBJ2-2 provide the parts outside the CDR3, is KAGVTQTPRYLIKTRGQQVTLSCSPISGHRSVSWYQQTPGQGLQFLFEYFSETQRNKGNFPGRFSGRQFSNSRSEMNVSTLELGDSALYLCASSLGDRDTGELFFGEGSRLTVL.

This clone turned up a few times. A read error may be the cause here, since a much bigger clone is one base away. Other DNA sequences from this sample encode an identical CDR3 as well. This chain uses TRBV20-1 with TRBJ1-1; the D gene is possibly TRBD1 (5 bases). The CDR3 has 8 residues. Germline V CDR1 and CDR2: DFQATT, SNEGSKA (reference sequence). The CDR3 spells CSAGGAFF. DNA for the CDR3: TGCAGTGCGGGGGGAGCTTTCTTC.

The J gene is TRBJ2-2, the V gene TRBV4-1; the D gene could be TRBD1 or TRBD2 (6 bases each). CDR3 size: 17 residues. The germline V gene encodes CDR1 MGHRA and CDR2 YSYEKL. V lost 2 bases and J 5 bases, leaving 18 bases between the germline ends. The CDR3 nucleotides are TGCGCCAGCAGCCAATCCCGGGGGCGAGGAGTGACCGGGGAGCTGTTTTTT. Its protein product is CASSQSRGRGVTGELFF.

This clone was observed a handful of times. The chain recombines TRBV6-1 with TRBJ1-5; 7 positions match TRBD1. V trimming: 10 bases; J trimming: 2 bases; junction bases outside the gene matches: 11. This CDR3 has 15 amino acids. Germline V gives CDR1 MNHNS, CDR2 SASEGT. CDR3 residues: CATQGVGTRNQPQHF. CDR3 sequence (DNA): TGTGCCACCCAGGGGGTGGGGACTCGCAATCAGCCCCAGCATTTT.

V usage is TRBV4-3 and J usage is TRBJ2-5; TRBD2 is a possible D gene (5 bases). Germline CDR1 reads LGHNA; CDR2 reads YSLEER. The CDR3 contains 14 residues. The V and J ends lost 0 bases and 5 bases respectively, with 10 bases between them. CDR3 in amino acids: CASSQDQRGETQYF. CDR3 bases: TGCGCCAGCAGCCAAGATCAGCGAGGGGAGACCCAGTACTTC.